This T cell receptor (beta chain) was observed in a study of T cell repertoires in cytomegalovirus infection. Study summary: CMV epitopes used comprised recently identified HLA-C-restricted ones and well-studied HLA-B-restricted ones. Public TCR beta signatures provided an indication of both CMV infection and a matching HLA type.

TCRdb reanalysed the reads using MiXCR and keeps one entry per CDR3 protein. The sample has a few hundred thousand distinct CDR3 sequences, more than 30% seen once. Study observations and caveats: Cumulative public TCR beta family frequency identified carriers of CMV plus the relevant HLA. The study found HLA-C-restricted CMV-specific TCR beta clonotypes dominating the ex vivo response.

CDR3 length equals 13 residues. Germline lookup yields CDR1 MNHNS and CDR2 SASEGT. Trimming at V came to 8 bases and at J to 4 bases, leaving 5 bases not matched to a gene. This clonotype has a count of ten or more. The antigen remains undetermined. The chain joins TRBV6-1 to TRBJ1-5; 7 bases match TRBD1. This TCR came from a human donor in good health (CMV status not recorded). Some clones in this sample may be carry-over from other donors' samples. The sample in question was cultured PBMCs, obtained from culture after CMV antigen stimulation. CDR3 region: CASWNRGNQPQHF. CDR3 in DNA: TGTGCCAGCTGGAACAGGGGTAATCAGCCCCAGCATTTT.